Listed here is a single T cell receptor (beta chain). This record comes from a study of blood T cell repertoires in COVID-19. CDR3 size: 14 residues. Germline V gives CDR1 PRHDT, CDR2 FYEKMQ (reference sequence). V was clipped by 3 bases and J by 2 bases, with 10 bases between them. The assay was immunoSEQ multiplex PCR, and TCRdb's table has in-frame clones only and misses some. The sample holds about 390,000 clones, about 83% seen once. This study enrolled people aged roughly 18 to 100 from around 26 US geographic areas. The J gene is TRBJ1-2, the V gene TRBV13; D unclear. The receptor comes from a woman aged 50 to 60 who had recovered from COVID-19. The sample consisted of PBMCs or T cells enriched from blood (not recorded which). CDR3 DNA sequence: TGTGCCAGCAGCTTTTCGGGGAGGAACTATGGCTACACCTTC. The encoded protein is CASSFSGRNYGYTF.